This T cell receptor beta chain was captured by sequencing in a study of T cell repertoires in cytomegalovirus infection. Study-wide context: Indications came from public TCR beta signatures; they pointed to CMV infection and to a matching HLA type.

CDR1 and CDR2 (germline): SEHNR, FQNEAQ (reference sequence). Between the trimmed V and J ends, which lost 3 bases and 7 bases, there was a span of 18 bases. CDR3 length equals 16 residues. Findings and limits, study-wide: CMV-specific TCR beta clonotypes restricted by HLA-C dominated the ex vivo response. Accumulated public TCR beta family frequency recognized individuals carrying CMV together with the relevant HLA.

One entry per CDR3 protein results from TCRdb running MiXCR on the reads. The table includes a few hundred thousand distinct CDR3 sequences, roughly 15% detected once. This clonotype has a count of ten or more. Antigen: not known. The V and J genes are TRBV7-9 and TRBJ2-2; D is possibly TRBD1 or TRBD2 (5 bases each). This clonotype was obtained from a human donor in good health (CMV status not recorded). Some clones in this sample may be carry-over from other donors' samples. Sequences were obtained from PBMCs. The CDR3 sequence is CASSLGRTMYVGELFF. As DNA, the CDR3 is TGTGCCAGCAGCTTGGGACGGACAATGTATGTCGGGGAGCTGTTTTTT.